This TCR beta chain was identified during a study of blood T cell repertoires in COVID-19. For the study at large: Some COVID-19 samples were acute and others convalescent; all came from the United States, Italy and Spain.

Germline CDR1 LNHDA, CDR2 SQIVND (reference sequence). V was shortened by 3 bases and J by 8 bases, with 13 bases between the two germline ends. The CDR3 has 14 residues. Here immunoSEQ multiplex PCR was the method, and the copy in TCRdb shows in-frame clones only, minus some. This table holds approximately 340,000 clones, around 82% found once. This clonotype was obtained from a man younger than 40 with active or convalescent COVID-19. The chain carries TRBV19 and TRBJ2-2, with a weak D call TRBD2 (5 bases). Sequenced: peripheral blood. The CDR3: CASSMDLVVGELFF. DNA for the CDR3: TGTGCCAGTAGTATGGACTTAGTCGTTGGGGAGCTGTTTTTT.